The table lists the clone carrying this TCR beta chain with a few counts. This entry belongs to a study of blood T cells in healthy people across ages. Germline CDR1 reads SGDLS; CDR2 reads YYNGEE. V trimming: 0 bases; J trimming: 4 bases; junction bases outside the gene matches: 3. CDR3 length equals 15 residues. Using a J-beta primer mix together with a sample-barcoded 5' primer, a second PCR was run for roughly 6 to 12 cycles. Individual samples furnished no less than 3 million CDR3-containing paired-end reads apiece. TCRdb re-called the 5' RACE reads through MiXCR, storing one row per CDR3 protein. The repertoire has over a million distinct CDR3 sequences, roughly 45% of them found once; the top ten carry approximately 7.9%.

The sequence came from a woman younger than 35 in good health. The specimen was blood. This rearrangement joins TRBV9 to TRBJ1-2; 10 bases are a match to TRBD1. The DNA of the CDR3 is TGTGCCAGCAGCGTAGAGGGACAGGGGCCCTATGGCTACACCTTC. Translation gives CASSVEGQGPYGYTF.